Listed here are 12 T cell receptor beta chains from one sample, sequenced in a study of cytomegalovirus exposure and HLA in healthy donors. Method: immunoSEQ multiplex PCR; TCRdb's copy keeps in-frame clones and lacks some. The sample lists some 170,000 clones; roughly nine tenths were seen once. The sample was PBMCs. Source of these receptors: a woman in her 30s in good health and CMV-seronegative.

The V call is TRBV6-5, the J call TRBJ2-1; D might be TRBD2 (5 bases). V was clipped by 6 bases and J by 4 bases, with 7 bases between them. Germline V lookup: CDR1 MNHEY, CDR2 SVGAGI. CDR3 length equals 12 residues. This CDR3 reads CASRSGYNEQFF. The CDR3 region has the DNA TGTGCCAGCAGGTCGGGGTACAATGAGCAGTTCTTC.

This chain joins TRBV4-1 and TRBJ1-5, with a weak D call TRBD1 (6 bases). The CDR3 covers 15 residues. Germline-derived CDR1 and CDR2 are MGHRA and YSYEKL. V was clipped by 0 bases and J by 7 bases, with 13 bases between them. CDR3 amino acids: CASSQDGGHSQPQHF. The DNA of the CDR3 is TGCGCCAGCAGCCAAGATGGGGGGCACAGCCAGCCCCAGCATTTT.

The J gene is TRBJ2-2, the V gene TRBV28; TRBD2 might be the D (6 bases). This CDR3 spans 19 amino acids. V gave up 3 bases and J gave up 1 base, with 21 bases separating them. Per germline, CDR1 MDHEN and CDR2 SYDVKM. CDR3 protein: CASSFRPGRPQLNTGELFF. In DNA form, the CDR3 reads TGTGCCAGCAGTTTTCGGCCAGGGAGGCCCCAACTGAACACCGGGGAGCTGTTTTTT.

This clone was seen a handful of times. The chain recombines TRBV7-9 with TRBJ2-7; TRBD1 matches at 8 bases. V shed 2 bases and J 0 bases; nucleotides not matched to a gene: 6. The CDR3 contains 16 residues. The germline V gene has CDR1 SEHNR and CDR2 FQNEAQ (reference sequence). CDR3 coding DNA: TGTGCCAGCAGCTTATCATCGGGACAGGACTCCTACGAGCAGTACTTC. Translated: CASSLSSGQDSYEQYF.

The rearrangement links TRBV4-2 to TRBJ1-3, with D possibly matching TRBD1 (6 bases). Germline CDR1 and CDR2: LGHNA and YNFKEQ. CDR3 size: 16 residues. With 4 bases removed from V and 2 bases from J, the gap between germline ends came to 15 bases. CDR3 nucleotides: TGTGCCAGCAGCCGAGATACAGGGCCGCCTGGAAACACCATATATTTT. Its protein is CASSRDTGPPGNTIYF.

The rearrangement uses TRBV21-1 and TRBJ2-7. TRBV21-1 has pseudogene status. CDR3 length: 11 residues. The DNA for the CDR3 is TGTGCCAGCAGCGAAGGCCACGAGCAGTACTTC. Amino acid sequence: CASSEGHEQYF.

The genes are TRBV7-9 and TRBJ2-3; TRBD2 agrees at 14 bases. Germline CDR1 and CDR2: SEHNR and FQNEAQ (reference sequence). V dropped 5 bases and J dropped 4; count of bases not matched to a gene: 2. The CDR3 covers 15 residues. The CDR3 loop is CASSPTSGRADTQYF. DNA for the CDR3: TGTGCCAGCAGCCCGACTAGCGGGAGGGCAGATACGCAGTATTTT.

This rearrangement joins TRBV5-3 to TRBJ1-6, with no clear D. TRBV5-3 is given ORF status, its function remaining uncertain. Trimming shortened V by 5 bases and J by 3 bases, and 3 bases separated the two germline ends. The CDR3 is 12 amino acids. The CDR3 sequence: CARRCYNSPLHF. The CDR3 nucleotides are TGTGCCAGAAGGTGCTATAATTCACCCCTCCACTTT.

This chain links TRBV5-1 with TRBJ2-1, with 13 bases lining up with TRBD2. This CDR3 is built from 15 residues. The germline V gene has CDR1 SGHRS and CDR2 YFSETQ. V dropped 3 bases and J dropped 4; count of bases not matched to a gene: 1. The CDR3 sequence: CASSWTSGGYNEQFF. The CDR3 DNA reads TGCGCCAGCAGCTGGACTAGCGGGGGTTACAATGAGCAGTTCTTC.

The gene calls are TRBV6-1 and TRBJ1-2; 10 nucleotides line up with TRBD1. CDR1 and CDR2 from the germline V gene are MNHNS and SASEGT. V was pared by 6 bases and J by 7 bases, with 8 bases of the junction left unmatched. This CDR3 is 14 amino acids long. CDR3 loop: CASRADRGYAGYTF. DNA of the CDR3: TGTGCCAGCAGAGCGGACAGGGGGTACGCTGGCTACACCTTC.

The chain carries TRBV27 and TRBJ2-5; D perhaps matches TRBD2 (6 bases). Per the germline V gene, CDR1 is MNHEY and CDR2 is SMNVEV (reference sequence). The V gene lost 4 bases and the J gene lost 7 bases, with 13 bases spanning the gap. This CDR3 spans 13 amino acids. CDR3 sequence reads: CASSSAGSGTQYF. DNA of the CDR3: TGTGCCAGCAGTTCCGCGGGGAGCGGGACCCAGTACTTC.

This clone came up a few times. The genes are TRBV4-1 and TRBJ1-5; D is unresolved. Germline values: CDR1 MGHRA, CDR2 YSYEKL. Trimming shortened V by 0 bases and J by 0 bases, and 6 bases separated the two germline ends. CDR3 size: 15 residues. CDR3 protein: CASSQELFSNQPQHF. The CDR3 nucleotides are TGCGCCAGCAGCCAAGAACTGTTTAGCAATCAGCCCCAGCATTTT.